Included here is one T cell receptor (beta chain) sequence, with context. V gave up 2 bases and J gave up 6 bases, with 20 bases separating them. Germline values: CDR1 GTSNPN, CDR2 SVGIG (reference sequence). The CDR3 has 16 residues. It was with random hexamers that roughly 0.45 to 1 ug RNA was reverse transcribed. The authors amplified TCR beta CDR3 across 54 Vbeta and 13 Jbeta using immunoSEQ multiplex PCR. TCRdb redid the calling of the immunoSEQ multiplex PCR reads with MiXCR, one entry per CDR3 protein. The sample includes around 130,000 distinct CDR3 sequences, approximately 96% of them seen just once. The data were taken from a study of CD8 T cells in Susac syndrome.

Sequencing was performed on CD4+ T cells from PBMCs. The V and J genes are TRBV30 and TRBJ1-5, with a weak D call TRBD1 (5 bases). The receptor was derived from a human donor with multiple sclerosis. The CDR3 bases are TGTGCCTGGAGTCCATACAGACAGTCTGCGGTTCAGCCCCAGCATTTT. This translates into CAWSPYRQSAVQPQHF.